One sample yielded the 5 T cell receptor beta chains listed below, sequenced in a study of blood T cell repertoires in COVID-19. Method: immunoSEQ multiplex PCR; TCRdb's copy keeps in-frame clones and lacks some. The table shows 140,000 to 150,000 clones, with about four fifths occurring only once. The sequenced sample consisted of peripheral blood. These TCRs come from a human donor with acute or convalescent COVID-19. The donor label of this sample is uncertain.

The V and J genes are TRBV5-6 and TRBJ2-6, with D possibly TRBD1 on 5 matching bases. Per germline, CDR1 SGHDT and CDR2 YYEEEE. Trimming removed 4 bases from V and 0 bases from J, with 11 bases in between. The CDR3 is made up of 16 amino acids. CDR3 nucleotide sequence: TGTGCCAGCAGCCACGACAGCAGCTCTGGGGCCAACGTCCTGACTTTC. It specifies CASSHDSSSGANVLTF.

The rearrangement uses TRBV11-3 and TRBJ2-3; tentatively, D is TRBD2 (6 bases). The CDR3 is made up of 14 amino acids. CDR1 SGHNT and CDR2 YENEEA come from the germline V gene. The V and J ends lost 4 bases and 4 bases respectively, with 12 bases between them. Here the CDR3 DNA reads TGTGCCAGCAGCTCTGGGGGGTCAGCAGATACGCAGTATTTT. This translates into CASSSGGSADTQYF. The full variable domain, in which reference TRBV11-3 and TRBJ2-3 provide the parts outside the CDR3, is EAGVVQSPRYKIIEKKQPVAFWCNPISGHNTLYWYLQNLGQGPELLIRYENEEAVDDSQLPKDRFSAERLKGVDSTLKIQPAELGDSAVYLCASSSGGSADTQYFGPGTRLTVL.

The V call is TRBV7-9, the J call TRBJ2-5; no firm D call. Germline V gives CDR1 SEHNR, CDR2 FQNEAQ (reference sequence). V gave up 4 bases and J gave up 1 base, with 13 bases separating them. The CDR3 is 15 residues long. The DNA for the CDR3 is TGTGCCAGCAGCTATACGTCTCAGGTCCAAGAGACCCAGTACTTC. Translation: CASSYTSQVQETQYF.

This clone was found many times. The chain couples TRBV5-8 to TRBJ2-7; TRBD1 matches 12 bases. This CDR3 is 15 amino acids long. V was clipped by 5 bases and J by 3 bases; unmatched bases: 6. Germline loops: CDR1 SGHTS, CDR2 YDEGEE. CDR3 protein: CASSRGQGADYEQYF. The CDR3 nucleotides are TGTGCCAGCAGTAGGGGACAGGGGGCAGACTACGAGCAGTACTTC.

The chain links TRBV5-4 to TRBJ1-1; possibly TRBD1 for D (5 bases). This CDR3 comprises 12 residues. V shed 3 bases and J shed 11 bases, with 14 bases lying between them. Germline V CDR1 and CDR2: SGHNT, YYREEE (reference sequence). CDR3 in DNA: TGTGCCAGCAGCTCCCAGGGTCCCACCGCTTTCTTT. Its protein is CASSSQGPTAFF.